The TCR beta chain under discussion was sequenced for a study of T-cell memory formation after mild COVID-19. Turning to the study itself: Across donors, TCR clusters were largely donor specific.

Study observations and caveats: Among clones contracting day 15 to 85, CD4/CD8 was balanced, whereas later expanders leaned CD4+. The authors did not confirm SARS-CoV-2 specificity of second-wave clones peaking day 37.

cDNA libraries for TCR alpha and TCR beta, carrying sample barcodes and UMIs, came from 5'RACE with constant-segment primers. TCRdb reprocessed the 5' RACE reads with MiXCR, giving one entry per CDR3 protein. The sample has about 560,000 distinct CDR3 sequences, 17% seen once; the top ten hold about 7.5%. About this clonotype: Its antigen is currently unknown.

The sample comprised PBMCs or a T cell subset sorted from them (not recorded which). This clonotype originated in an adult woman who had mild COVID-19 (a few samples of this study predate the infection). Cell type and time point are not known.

The CDR3 protein is CSARRRQDHYEQYF. The CDR3 DNA follows: TGCAGTGCTAGAAGGCGACAGGACCACTACGAGCAGTACTTC. V is TRBV20-1 and J is TRBJ2-7; possible D gene TRBD1, 6 bases. V lost 2 bases to trimming and J lost 3 bases, with 14 bases between them. Germline V gene lookup returns CDR1 DFQATT and CDR2 SNEGSKA (reference sequence). The CDR3 is 14 residues long.